A single sample is the source of the 4 T cell receptor beta chains below, sequenced in a study of T-cell memory formation after mild COVID-19. One entry per CDR3 protein results from TCRdb running MiXCR on the 5' RACE reads. The sample has approximately 440,000 distinct CDR3 sequences; roughly 20% are singletons. Sequencing was done on a sample of PBMCs or a T cell subset sorted from them (not recorded which). The receptors here all came from an adult woman who had mild COVID-19 (a few samples of this study predate the infection). Cell type and time point are not known.

This clonotype has only a few counts. This rearrangement joins TRBV7-8 to TRBJ2-5; 10 bases map to TRBD2. This CDR3 has 16 amino acids. CDR1 and CDR2 (germline): SGHVS, FQNEAQ. V gave up 5 bases and J gave up 5 bases; unmatched junction bases: 11. The chain's CDR3 is CASSLDTGLALETQYF. Written as DNA, the CDR3 is TGTGCCAGCAGCCTAGATACGGGACTAGCGCTGGAGACCCAGTACTTC.

This clonotype was seen only a few times. This chain uses TRBV12-3 or TRBV12-4 with TRBJ2-5; TRBD2 agrees at 8 bases. Unmatched junction bases numbered 10, after V lost 2 bases and J lost 2 bases. This CDR3 comprises 17 residues. The CDR3, as DNA: TGTGCCAGCAGTTTATACGGGGGGGCCCTGGGGCAAGAGACCCAGTACTTC. It yields the protein CASSLYGGALGQETQYF.

The sample holds a few counts of this clonotype. The rearrangement joins TRBV7-9 to TRBJ2-1; TRBD2 agrees at 12 bases. Germline CDR1 reads SEHNR; CDR2 reads FQNEAQ (reference sequence). V trimming: 3 bases; J trimming: 5 bases; junction bases outside the gene matches: 11. The CDR3 has 18 amino acids. The CDR3 reads CASSFTSGGSAVDNEQFF. CDR3 coding DNA: TGTGCCAGCAGCTTTACTAGCGGGGGGTCCGCCGTCGACAATGAGCAGTTCTTC. The complete variable domain, with remaining parts taken from reference TRBV7-9 and TRBJ2-1, reads DTGVSQNPRHKITKRGQNVTFRCDPISEHNRLYWYRQTLGQGPEFLTYFQNEAQLEKSRLLSDRFSAERPKGSFSTLEIQRTEQGDSAMYLCASSFTSGGSAVDNEQFFGPGTRLTVL.

This clonotype came up a few times. The genes are TRBV20-1 and TRBJ1-2; no firm D call. The germline gives CDR1 DFQATT, CDR2 SNEGSKA (reference sequence). This CDR3 has 11 residues. Trimming pared 2 bases from V and 4 bases from J, leaving 5 bases between. CDR3 nucleotide sequence: TGCAGTGCTAGACCCATCTATGGCTACACCTTC. Translated: CSARPIYGYTF.